The 7 T cell receptor beta chains below were found in one sample sequenced in a study of blood T cells in healthy people across ages (dated by TCRdb to 2014 to 2015). The library came from 5' RACE. Reads for this sample came from an Illumina HiSeq 2500. A second PCR of about 6 to 11 cycles was performed with a sample-barcoded 5' primer and a J-beta primer mix. The raw public data were reprocessed by TCRdb itself: fastp quality trimming at Q25, MiXCR clonotype calling, in-frame beta chains only. All rows with the same CDR3 protein become a single entry with the most common DNA and genes. The sample table contains hundreds of thousands of distinct CDR3 sequences; only one count was recorded for approximately 29% of them. Approximately 15% of the sample lies in the top ten. The sample comprised blood. These TCRs come from a woman aged 80 or older in good health. Donor details come from another sample of the same person, matched by shared clones.

The gene calls are TRBV7-2 and TRBJ1-1, with D possibly matching TRBD1 (6 bases). The V and J ends lost 1 base and 5 bases respectively, with 14 bases between them. The CDR3 has 15 residues. Germline V gene lookup returns CDR1 SGHTA and CDR2 FQGNSA. The CDR3: CASSLDGGRRTEAFF. CDR3 nucleotide sequence: TGTGCCAGCAGCTTAGACGGGGGGCGCCGAACTGAAGCTTTCTTT.

The chain carries TRBV28 and TRBJ2-7, with 8 bases aligning to TRBD1. Germline CDR1 is MDHEN and CDR2 is SYDVKM. There are 13 residues in the CDR3. Trimming took 6 bases from V and 4 from J; bases not matched to a gene: 5. CDR3: CASRDRARYEQYF. Here the CDR3 DNA reads TGTGCCAGCAGGGACAGGGCGCGGTACGAGCAGTACTTC. Combining the CDR3 with reference TRBV28 and TRBJ2-7 gives the whole variable domain DVKVTQSSRYLVKRTGEKVFLECVQDMDHENMFWYRQDPGLGLRLIYFSYDVKMKEKGDIPEGYSVSREKKERFSLILESASTNQTSMYLCASRDRARYEQYFGPGTRLTVT.

This clonotype occurred many times. This rearrangement joins TRBV7-2 to TRBJ2-3; D not resolved. Germline V gives CDR1 SGHTA, CDR2 FQGNSA. The CDR3 runs to 15 residues. Trimming shortened V by 6 bases and J by 6 bases, and 19 bases separated the two germline ends. CDR3 coding DNA: TGTGCCAGCAGTTCAACCGCCTTCCAAAGTGATACGCAGTATTTT. This codes for CASSSTAFQSDTQYF.

This clonotype appeared many times. This sequence joins TRBV30 and TRBJ2-3, with D possibly TRBD1 on 6 matching bases. The CDR3 extends over 13 amino acids. With 5 bases removed from V and 4 bases from J, the gap between germline ends came to 13 bases. The germline CDR1 and CDR2 sequences are GTSNPN and SVGIG (reference sequence). The CDR3 sequence: CAWGVKGADTQYF. The CDR3 bases are TGTGCCTGGGGGGTTAAGGGGGCAGATACGCAGTATTTT.

The chain couples TRBV11-3 to TRBJ2-3; TRBD2 matches 8 bases. This CDR3 is built from 16 residues. V lost 2 bases and J lost 1; bases outside the gene matches: 5. Germline CDR1 SGHNT, CDR2 YENEEA. This CDR3 is CASSLRSGSGTDTQYF. Written as DNA, the CDR3 is TGTGCCAGCAGCTTACGGAGCGGGAGTGGCACAGATACGCAGTATTTT.

About this clonotype itself: The DNA is omitted, as the CDR3 cannot be located on it reliably, and the CDR3 follows TCRdb's listing. The chain couples TRBV21-1 to TRBJ1-2; the table's D gene call, TRBD1, was not cross checked with the DNA. TRBV21-1 is tagged as a pseudogene. Ends included, the CDR3 has 17 residues. CDR3 sequence reads: CATYWGQGASLDYGYTF.

Remarks on this clonotype: The junction departs from the called germline gene at one end, perhaps through a read error. The chain has TRBV30 and TRBJ1-1; D might be TRBD1 (5 bases). Germline V lookup: CDR1 GTSNPN, CDR2 SVGIG (reference sequence). This CDR3 is 13 amino acids long. This CDR3 reads CARSVLGLTEAFF. CDR3 bases: TGTGCCCGGAGTGTGTTGGGACTCACTGAAGCTTTCTTT.